What follows is one T cell receptor beta chain and its context. The time point here: pretreatment peripheral blood. The CDR3 extends over 16 amino acids. Germline CDR1 is SGHDT and CDR2 is YYEEEE. With 4 bases removed from V and 0 bases from J, the gap between germline ends came to 14 bases. These data belong to a study of PD-L1 blockade in urothelial cancer. Method: immunoSEQ multiplex PCR; TCRdb's copy keeps in-frame clones and lacks some. The sample gives over 15,000 clones, around 89% of which show up once; about 12% is in the top ten. The receptor comes from a man aged 65 to 79 with urothelial cancer. The chain employs TRBV5-6 and TRBJ1-5, with no clear D. This specimen was PBMCs, taken around atezolizumab (anti-PD-L1) treatment. The DNA for the CDR3 is TGTGCCAGCAGCCTGAGGGTCACCTATAGCAATCAGCCCCAGCATTTT. This gives the protein CASSLRVTYSNQPQHF.